The clone carrying this T cell receptor beta chain has only a few counts. The antigen is undetermined. The data originate from a study of regulatory T cells in long-lasting Graves disease. Findings of the study overall: Preferential use of TRBV28, TRBJ1-2 and TRBJ2-5 was seen in persistent disease.

Time point denoted: persistent/refractory GD, antithyroid drugs over 5 years with positive TRAb. PBMC-extracted RNA yielded the TCR library. Researchers made TCR beta libraries by using iRepertoire HTBI primers and running Arm-PCR on CDR3 regions. TCRdb re-derived calls from the multiplex PCR reads in MiXCR, one entry per CDR3 protein. The data contain about 470,000 distinct CDR3 sequences, less than 25% of them singletons. CDR3 length: 13 residues. Germline V CDR1 and CDR2: DFQATT, SNEGSKA (reference sequence). Trimming removed 6 bases at V and 3 bases at J, with 15 bases between. The clonotype comes from a female donor with Graves disease. V and J are TRBV20-1 and TRBJ2-7; D remains ambiguous. The material was peripheral blood mononuclear cells (PBMCs), obtained when the disease was refractory, from a patient treated with antithyroid drugs. As DNA, the CDR3 is TGCAGTGCCGCAGACGGACGGCGCTACGAGCAGTACTTC. This translates into CSAADGRRYEQYF.